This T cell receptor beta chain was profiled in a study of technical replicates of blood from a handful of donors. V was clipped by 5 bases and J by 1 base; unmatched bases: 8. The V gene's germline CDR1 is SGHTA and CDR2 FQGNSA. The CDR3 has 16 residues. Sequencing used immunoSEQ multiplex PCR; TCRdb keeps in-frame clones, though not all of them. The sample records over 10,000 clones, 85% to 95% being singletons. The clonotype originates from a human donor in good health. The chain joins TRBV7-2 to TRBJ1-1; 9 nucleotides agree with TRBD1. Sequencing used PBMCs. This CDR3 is CASSRQGVAGNTEAFF. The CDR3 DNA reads TGTGCCAGCAGCCGACAGGGGGTGGCAGGGAACACTGAAGCTTTCTTT.